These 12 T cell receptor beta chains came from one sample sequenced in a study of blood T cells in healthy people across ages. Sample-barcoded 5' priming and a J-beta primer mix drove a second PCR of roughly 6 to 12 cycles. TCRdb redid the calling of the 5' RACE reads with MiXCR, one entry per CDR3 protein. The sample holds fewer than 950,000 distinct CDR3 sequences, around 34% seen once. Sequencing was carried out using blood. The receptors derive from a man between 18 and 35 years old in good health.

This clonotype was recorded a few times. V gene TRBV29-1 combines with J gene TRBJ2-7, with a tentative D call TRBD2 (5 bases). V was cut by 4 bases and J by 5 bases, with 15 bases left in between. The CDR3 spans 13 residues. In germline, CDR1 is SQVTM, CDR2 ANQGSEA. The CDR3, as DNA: TGCAGCGTTGGAATGCGGGTCGCGGACGAGCAGTACTTC. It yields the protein CSVGMRVADEQYF.

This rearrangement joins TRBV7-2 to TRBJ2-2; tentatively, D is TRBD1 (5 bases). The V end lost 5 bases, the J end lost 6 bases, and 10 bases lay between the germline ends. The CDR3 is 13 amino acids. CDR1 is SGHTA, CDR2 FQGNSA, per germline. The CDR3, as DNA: TGTGCCAGCAGCACAGGCGGCGCCGGGGAGCTGTTTTTT. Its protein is CASSTGGAGELFF. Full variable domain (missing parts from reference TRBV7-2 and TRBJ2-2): GAGVSQSPSNKVTEKGKDVELRCDPISGHTALYWYRQSLGQGLEFLIYFQGNSAPDKSGLPSDRFSAERTGGSVSTLTIQRTQQEDSAVYLCASSTGGAGELFFGEGSRLTVL.

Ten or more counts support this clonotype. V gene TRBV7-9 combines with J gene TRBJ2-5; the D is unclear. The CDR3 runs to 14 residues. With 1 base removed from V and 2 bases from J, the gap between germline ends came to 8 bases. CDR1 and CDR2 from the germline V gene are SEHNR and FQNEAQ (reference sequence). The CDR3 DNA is TGTGCCAGCAGCTTAGGGAGCCAGCAAGAGACCCAGTACTTC. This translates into CASSLGSQQETQYF. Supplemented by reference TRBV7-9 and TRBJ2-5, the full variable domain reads DTGVSQNPRHKITKRGQNVTFRCDPISEHNRLYWYRQTLGQGPEFLTYFQNEAQLEKSRLLSDRFSAERPKGSFSTLEIQRTEQGDSAMYLCASSLGSQQETQYFGPGTRLLVL.

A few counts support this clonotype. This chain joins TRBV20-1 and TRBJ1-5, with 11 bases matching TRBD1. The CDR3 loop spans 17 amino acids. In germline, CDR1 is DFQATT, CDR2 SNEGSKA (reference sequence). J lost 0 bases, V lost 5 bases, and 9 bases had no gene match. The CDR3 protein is CSARRTGGLYSNQPQHF. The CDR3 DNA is TGCAGTGCTCGTCGGACAGGGGGCTTATATAGCAATCAGCCCCAGCATTTT.

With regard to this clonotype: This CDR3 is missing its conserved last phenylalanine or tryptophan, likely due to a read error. The CDR3 DNA is TGCCCCACTGACGAGCAGTACTTA. As protein: CPTDEQYL. The chain carries TRBV29-1 and TRBJ2-7, with D hard to call. The germline gives CDR1 SQVTM, CDR2 ANQGSEA. The CDR3 extends over 8 amino acids.

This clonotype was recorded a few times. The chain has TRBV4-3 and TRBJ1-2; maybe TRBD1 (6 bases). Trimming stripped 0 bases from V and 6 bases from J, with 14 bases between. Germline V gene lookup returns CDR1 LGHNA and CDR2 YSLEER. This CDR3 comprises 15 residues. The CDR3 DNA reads TGCGCCAGCAGCCAAGACCGCATAACAGGGCATGGCTACACCTTC. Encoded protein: CASSQDRITGHGYTF.

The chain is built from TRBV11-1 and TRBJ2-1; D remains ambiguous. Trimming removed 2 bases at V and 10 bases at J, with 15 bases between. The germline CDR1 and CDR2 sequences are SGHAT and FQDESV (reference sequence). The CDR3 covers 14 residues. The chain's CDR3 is CASSLWSQSYEQFF. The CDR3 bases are TGTGCCAGCAGCTTATGGTCACAATCCTACGAGCAGTTCTTC.

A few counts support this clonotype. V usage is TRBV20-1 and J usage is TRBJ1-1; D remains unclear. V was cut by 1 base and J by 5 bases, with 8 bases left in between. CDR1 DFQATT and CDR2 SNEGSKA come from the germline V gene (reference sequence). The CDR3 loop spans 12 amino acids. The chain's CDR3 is CSARVWRTEAFF. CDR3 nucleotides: TGCAGTGCTAGAGTGTGGCGAACTGAAGCTTTCTTT.

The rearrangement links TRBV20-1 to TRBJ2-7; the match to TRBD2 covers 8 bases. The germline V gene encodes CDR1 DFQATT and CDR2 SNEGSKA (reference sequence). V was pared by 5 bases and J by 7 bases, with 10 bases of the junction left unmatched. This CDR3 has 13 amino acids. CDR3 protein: CSALAGLGNEQYF. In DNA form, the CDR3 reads TGCAGTGCTTTAGCGGGACTCGGCAATGAGCAGTACTTC.

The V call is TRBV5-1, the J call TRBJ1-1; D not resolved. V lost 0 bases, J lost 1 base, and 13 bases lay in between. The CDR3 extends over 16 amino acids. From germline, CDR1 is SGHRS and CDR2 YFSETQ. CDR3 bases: TGCGCCAGCAGCTTGGTCGGAGAAGGGCCGAACACTGAAGCTTTCTTT. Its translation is CASSLVGEGPNTEAFF. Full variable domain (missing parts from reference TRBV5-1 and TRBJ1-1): KAGVTQTPRYLIKTRGQQVTLSCSPISGHRSVSWYQQTPGQGLQFLFEYFSETQRNKGNFPGRFSGRQFSNSRSEMNVSTLELGDSALYLCASSLVGEGPNTEAFFGQGTRLTVV.

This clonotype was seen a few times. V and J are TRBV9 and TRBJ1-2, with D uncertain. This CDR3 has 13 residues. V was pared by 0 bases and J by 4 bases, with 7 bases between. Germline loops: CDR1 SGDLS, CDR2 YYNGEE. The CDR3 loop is CASSVAEFYGYTF. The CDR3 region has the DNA TGTGCCAGCAGCGTAGCAGAGTTCTATGGCTACACCTTC.

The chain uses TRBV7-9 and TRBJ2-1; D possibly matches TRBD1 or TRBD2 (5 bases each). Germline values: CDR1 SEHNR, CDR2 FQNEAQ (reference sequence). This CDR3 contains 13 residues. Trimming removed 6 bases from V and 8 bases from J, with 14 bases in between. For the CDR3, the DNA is TGTGCCAGCAGGGGACGAGCGCAGTATGAGCAGTTCTTC. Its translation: CASRGRAQYEQFF.